This TCR beta chain was captured in a study of cytomegalovirus exposure and HLA in healthy donors. CDR3 size: 16 residues. Germline assignment: CDR1 SGDLS and CDR2 YYNGEE. The J segment lost 2 bases and the V segment lost 0 bases, leaving 7 bases of the junction unmatched. This clone was found once. Its antigen is as yet unknown. The study ran its PCR with 60 Vbeta and 13 Jbeta primers. In the original processing: Later analysis identified roughly 84 million unique TCR beta chains, approximately 11 million shared. Measured with immunoSEQ multiplex PCR; TCRdb has only the in-frame clones, and not every one. V, J and clone size reflect that table, while D and trimming were determined from the DNA. The sample holds over 65,000 clones; about 77% are singletons and the top ten take 2.5% to 4%. Findings of the study overall: Productive status was seen about 87% or about 30% of the time for most TCR beta V segments in an earlier analysis.

The V call is TRBV9, the J call TRBJ2-5; TRBD2 matches 7 bases. The source material was PBMCs. This TCR derives from a man in his forties or fifties in good health and CMV-seronegative. CDR3 bases: TGTGCCAGCAGCGTAGATGGGCGGGGGTGGCAAGAGACCCAGTACTTC. This encodes CASSVDGRGWQETQYF.